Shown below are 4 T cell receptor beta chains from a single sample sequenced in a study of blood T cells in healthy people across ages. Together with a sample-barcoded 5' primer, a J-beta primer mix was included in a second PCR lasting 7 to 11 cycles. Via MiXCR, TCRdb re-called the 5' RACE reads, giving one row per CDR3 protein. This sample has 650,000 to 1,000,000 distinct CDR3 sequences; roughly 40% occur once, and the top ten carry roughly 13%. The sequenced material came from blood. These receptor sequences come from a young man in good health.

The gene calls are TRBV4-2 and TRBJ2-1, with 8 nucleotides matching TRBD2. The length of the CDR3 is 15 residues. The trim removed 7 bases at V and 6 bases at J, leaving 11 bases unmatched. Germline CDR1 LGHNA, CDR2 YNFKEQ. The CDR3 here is CASTPLAGIINEQFF. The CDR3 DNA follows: TGTGCCAGCACCCCATTAGCGGGGATAATCAATGAGCAGTTCTTC.

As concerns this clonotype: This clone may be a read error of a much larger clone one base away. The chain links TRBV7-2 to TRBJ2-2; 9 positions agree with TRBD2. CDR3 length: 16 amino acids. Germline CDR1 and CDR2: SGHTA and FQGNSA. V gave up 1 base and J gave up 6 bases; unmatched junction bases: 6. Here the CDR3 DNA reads TGTACCAGCAGCTTAGTCTCGCGGGGGGGCCCCGGGGAGCTGTTTTTT. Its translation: CTSSLVSRGGPGELFF.

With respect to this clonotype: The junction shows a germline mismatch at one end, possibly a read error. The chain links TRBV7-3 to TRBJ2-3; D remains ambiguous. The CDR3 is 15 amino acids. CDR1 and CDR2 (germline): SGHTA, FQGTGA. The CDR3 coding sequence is TGTGCCAGCAGCCCTGGATCCGTGAGCACAGATATGCAGTATTTT. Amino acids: CASSPGSVSTDMQYF.

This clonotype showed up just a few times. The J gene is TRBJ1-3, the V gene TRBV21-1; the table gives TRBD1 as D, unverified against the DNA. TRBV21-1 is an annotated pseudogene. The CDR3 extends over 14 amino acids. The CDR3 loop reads CASSCGQGCNTIYF. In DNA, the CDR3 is TGTGCCAGCAGCTGCGGACAGGGATGTAACACCATATATTTT.